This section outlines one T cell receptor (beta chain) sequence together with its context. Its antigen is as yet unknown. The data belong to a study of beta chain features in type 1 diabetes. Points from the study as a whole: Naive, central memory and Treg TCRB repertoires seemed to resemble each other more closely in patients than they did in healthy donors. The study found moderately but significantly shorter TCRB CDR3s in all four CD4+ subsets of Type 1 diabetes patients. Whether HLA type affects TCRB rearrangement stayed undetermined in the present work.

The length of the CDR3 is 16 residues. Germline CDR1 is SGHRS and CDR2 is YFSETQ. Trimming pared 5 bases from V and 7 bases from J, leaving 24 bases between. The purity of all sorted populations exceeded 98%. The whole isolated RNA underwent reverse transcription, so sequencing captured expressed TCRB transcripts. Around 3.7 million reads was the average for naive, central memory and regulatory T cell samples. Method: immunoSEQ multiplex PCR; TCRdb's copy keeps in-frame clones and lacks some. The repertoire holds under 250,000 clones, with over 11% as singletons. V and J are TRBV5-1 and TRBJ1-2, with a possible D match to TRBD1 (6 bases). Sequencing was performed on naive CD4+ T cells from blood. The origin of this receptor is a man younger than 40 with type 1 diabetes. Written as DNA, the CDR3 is TGCGCCAGCAGTCCCTCTCCCAGGGGACCCGTAGGTGGCTACACCTTC. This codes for CASSPSPRGPVGGYTF.